This entry lists 6 T cell receptor beta chains sequenced from one sample in a study of lymphopenia after photon versus proton radiotherapy. Assay: immunoSEQ multiplex PCR; the TCRdb copy retains only in-frame clones and omits some. The data hold roughly 49,000 clones, with more than 85% observed a single time. The source was peripheral blood, collected from a patient treated with photon-based radiotherapy. These receptor sequences come from a middle-aged woman with cholangiocarcinoma.

V gene TRBV19 combines with J gene TRBJ2-4, with D perhaps matching TRBD2 (5 bases). The germline CDR1 and CDR2 sequences are LNHDA and SQIVND (reference sequence). The germline V and J ends were trimmed by 6 bases and 9 bases, with 21 bases remaining between them. CDR3 length equals 15 residues. CDR3 coding DNA: TGTGCCAGTAGCTTTTTGGGCACGGGGTCAGGCATTCAGTACTTC. This encodes CASSFLGTGSGIQYF.

The gene calls are TRBV7-6 and TRBJ1-2; 9 positions agree with TRBD1. The CDR3 loop spans 15 amino acids. The V segment lost 5 bases and the J segment 0 bases; nucleotides outside the gene matches: 4. The germline CDR1 and CDR2 sequences are SGHVS and FNYEAQ. This chain's CDR3 is CASSEGQGPNYGYTF. In DNA, the CDR3 is TGTGCCAGCAGCGAGGGACAGGGACCTAACTATGGCTACACCTTC.

The V gene is TRBV4-3, the J gene TRBJ1-2; the match to TRBD1 covers 7 bases. Germline CDR1 LGHNA, CDR2 YSLEER. The CDR3 has 13 amino acids. Unmatched junction bases numbered 0, after V lost 0 bases and J lost 5 bases. The CDR3 DNA is TGCGCCAGCAGCCAAGAGACAGGGTATGGCTACACCTTC. Encoded protein: CASSQETGYGYTF.

This sequence joins TRBV10-3 and TRBJ2-2, with 7 bases identical to TRBD1. V was pared by 0 bases and J by 6 bases, with 4 bases of the junction left unmatched. Germline V gives CDR1 ENHRY, CDR2 SYGVKD. The CDR3 totals 15 residues. The CDR3 spells CAISESGQTPGELFF. For the CDR3, the DNA is TGTGCCATCAGTGAGTCGGGACAGACCCCCGGGGAGCTGTTTTTT.

This clone showed up just once. This sequence joins TRBV7-3 and TRBJ2-2; 9 bases agree with TRBD1. V gave up 5 bases and J gave up 5 bases; unmatched junction bases: 3. Germline V gene sequence: CDR1 SGHTA, CDR2 FQGTGA. The length of the CDR3 is 14 residues. Here the CDR3 reads CASSRGQGTGELFF. In DNA form, the CDR3 reads TGTGCCAGCAGCCGAGGACAGGGGACCGGGGAGCTGTTTTTT.

V usage is TRBV18 and J usage is TRBJ2-3; weak D call: TRBD1 (5 bases). This CDR3 is built from 15 residues. Germline lookup yields CDR1 KGHSH and CDR2 LQKENI. Trimming took 1 base from V and 4 from J, leaving 12 bases between them. In DNA, the CDR3 is TGTGCCAGCTCACCACGGGCAGGGATCGCAGATACGCAGTATTTT. Translated: CASSPRAGIADTQYF.